The rows below give T cell receptor beta chains drawn from one sample of a study of shared T cell receptors in the human thymus. The data were produced by immunoSEQ multiplex PCR, yet TCRdb's version contains in-frame clones alone and is incomplete. The sample gives hundreds of thousands of clones, approximately 87% of which show up once; more than 0.009% is in the top ten. These records were also assigned to another study, of human thymus T cells.

The sequenced sample consisted of thymocytes. These receptors were taken from a boy under three years old with a congenital heart defect. Both conserved end residues are part of each CDR3. The D gene is left open where the match is weak. Part of the rows lack a size; the others show once, few, many or a class for expanded clones.

>TRBJ1-3|.|once|TRBV1
CTSSQPQGVTGNTIYF
TGCACCAGCAGCCAACCCCAGGGGGTGACTGGAAACACCATATATTTT
>TRBJ1-6|TRBD1|.|TRBV5-8
CASSSPPDREGVSYNSPLHF
TGTGCCAGCAGCTCCCCCCCGGACAGGGAGGGTGTCTCCTATAATTCACCCCTCCACTTT
>TRBJ2-1|TRBD2|.|TRBV10-3
CAISRLAGGLNEQFF
TGTGCCATCAGTCGACTAGCGGGAGGTTTAAATGAGCAGTTCTTC
>TRBJ2-3|TRBD2|.|TRBV4-3
CASSQDPSGSTDTQYF
TGCGCCAGCAGCCAAGATCCTAGCGGGAGCACAGATACGCAGTATTTT
>TRBJ2-7|.|.|TRBV5-1
CASSLGLAANWNCYEQYF
TGCGCCAGCAGCTTGGGGTTGGCGGCTAATTGGAATTGCTACGAGCAGTACTTC
>TRBJ2-7|TRBD1|.|TRBV28
CASSLSRQGFYEQYF
TGTGCCAGCAGTTTATCCCGACAGGGGTTCTACGAGCAGTACTTC
>TRBJ1-5|.|.|TRBV27
CASSYSSNQPQHF
TGTGCCAGCAGTTACAGTAGCAATCAGCCCCAGCATTTT
>TRBJ1-2|.|few|TRBV5-8
CASSSPPGGYTF
TGTGCCAGCAGCTCTCCCCCAGGTGGCTACACCTTC
>TRBJ2-3|.|.|TRBV7-2
CASSLREVKDTDTQYF
TGTGCCAGCAGCTTGCGTGAGGTTAAGGACACAGATACGCAGTATTTT
>TRBJ1-5|.|.|TRBV2
CASSDGRGSQPQHF
TGTGCCAGCAGTGATGGTCGGGGAAGTCAGCCCCAGCATTTT
>TRBJ2-2|TRBD2|.|TRBV5-1
CASSGLAATGELFF
TGCGCCAGCAGCGGGCTAGCGGCCACCGGGGAGCTGTTTTTT
>TRBJ2-1|TRBD2|.|TRBV27
CASSLFILAGVSNEQFF
TGTGCCAGCAGTTTGTTTATCCTAGCGGGAGTTTCCAATGAGCAGTTCTTC
>TRBJ2-7|.|.|TRBV6-6
CASMGSGTTYEQYF
TGTGCCAGCATGGGAAGCGGAACGACCTACGAGCAGTACTTC
>TRBJ1-1|.|once|TRBV19
CASTSLISEAFF
TGTGCCAGTACTTCTTTAATCAGTGAAGCTTTCTTT
>TRBJ2-7|.|.|TRBV4-1
CASSQAAAGLSYEQYF
TGCGCCAGCAGCCAAGCGGCGGCAGGACTATCCTACGAGCAGTACTTC
>TRBJ2-7|TRBD2|.|TRBV14
CASSQEGDGGNSYEQYF
TGTGCCAGCAGCCAAGAGGGCGACGGGGGGAACTCCTACGAGCAGTACTTC
>TRBJ2-2|TRBD1|.|TRBV19
CASSRRTGVSGELFF
TGTGCCAGTAGTCGCAGGACAGGGGTATCCGGGGAGCTGTTTTTT